Below are 8 T cell receptor beta chains sequenced from a single sample in a study of memory CD4+ T cells and cytomegalovirus serostatus. Libraries were prepared by immunoSEQ multiplex PCR; TCRdb keeps only in-frame clonotypes and omits some of them. The table includes around 99,000 clones, about four fifths detected once. Single viable CD3+CD4+CD8-CD45RO+ cells were sorted as the memory CD4+ T cells. Sequenced sample: memory CD4+ T cells from blood. These receptors originate from an adult in good health and CMV-seropositive.

The chain carries TRBV4-2 and TRBJ1-4; D is ambiguous. This CDR3 is built from 13 residues. The ends were cut back, 1 base at V and 8 bases at J, with 8 bases in the middle. Germline values: CDR1 LGHNA, CDR2 YNFKEQ. The CDR3 DNA follows: TGTGCCAGCAGCCAAGCCTCTGGCGAAAAACTGTTTTTT. As protein: CASSQASGEKLFF.

The chain couples TRBV6-1 to TRBJ2-5, with D possibly TRBD2 on 7 matching bases. Trimming shortened V by 4 bases and J by 5 bases, and 20 bases separated the two germline ends. The CDR3 has 16 residues. Germline CDR1 and CDR2: MNHNS and SASEGT. In nucleotides, the CDR3 is TGTGCCAGCAGTGCAAAATGGGGGGCGGGAGAGGAGACCCAGTACTTC. Protein: CASSAKWGAGEETQYF.

The chain is built from TRBV5-4 and TRBJ2-7; D remains unclear. Germline V gene data show CDR1 as SGHNT and CDR2 as YYREEE (reference sequence). V lost 10 bases and J lost 3, with 14 bases in between. This CDR3 has 12 amino acids. CDR3 amino acids: CAPDEAVYEQYF. The DNA of the CDR3 is TGTGCCCCTGACGAGGCGGTCTACGAGCAGTACTTC.

The chain is built from TRBV27 and TRBJ1-1, with unresolved D. The CDR3 is made up of 13 amino acids. Trimming removed 8 bases at V and 3 bases at J, with 13 bases between. Germline assignment: CDR1 MNHEY and CDR2 SMNVEV (reference sequence). The CDR3 region is CASGSLADTEAFF. The CDR3 DNA reads TGTGCCAGCGGGAGTTTGGCGGACACTGAAGCTTTCTTT.

This clone was counted only a few times. The J gene is TRBJ2-2, the V gene TRBV2, with D unresolved. Germline CDR1 and CDR2: SNHLY and FYNNEI. The CDR3 is 13 residues long. Between the trimmed V and J ends, which lost 5 bases and 1 base, there was a span of 5 bases. CDR3 region: CASSRQNTGELFF. For the CDR3, the DNA is TGTGCCAGCAGTCGGCAGAACACCGGGGAGCTGTTTTTT. Drawing the rest from reference TRBV2 and TRBJ2-2, the complete variable domain is EPEVTQTPSHQVTQMGQEVILRCVPISNHLYFYWYRQILGQKVEFLVSFYNNEISEKSEIFDDQFSVERPDGSNFTLKIRSTKLEDSAMYFCASSRQNTGELFFGEGSRLTVL.

The chain joins TRBV30 to TRBJ2-3, with D perhaps TRBD2 (5 bases). CDR1 and CDR2 (germline): GTSNPN, SVGIG (reference sequence). Trimming removed 2 bases from V and 3 bases from J, with 18 bases in between. The CDR3 has 16 residues. CDR3 residues: CAWSKLTSRGTDTQYF. CDR3 nucleotides: TGTGCCTGGAGTAAATTGACTTCTCGGGGTACAGATACGCAGTATTTT.

This clone came up a few times. V usage is TRBV6-1 and J usage is TRBJ1-1, with D tentatively TRBD1 (6 bases). Germline-derived CDR1 and CDR2 are MNHNS and SASEGT. V shed 2 bases and J shed 2 bases, with 12 bases lying between them. CDR3 length: 15 residues. In nucleotides, the CDR3 is TGTGCCAGCAGTGAAACGAGACAGGCCAACACTGAAGCTTTCTTT. It yields the protein CASSETRQANTEAFF.

The chain is built from TRBV2 and TRBJ1-2; a possible D gene is TRBD1 (6 bases). CDR1 is SNHLY, CDR2 FYNNEI, per germline. This CDR3 is 14 amino acids long. Trimming took off 4 bases at V and 4 bases at J, with 13 bases between the two ends. CDR3 sequence reads: CASSVWGQSYGYTF. For the CDR3, the DNA is TGTGCCAGCAGTGTATGGGGGCAGAGCTATGGCTACACCTTC. The full variable domain, rest sourced from reference TRBV2 and TRBJ1-2, is EPEVTQTPSHQVTQMGQEVILRCVPISNHLYFYWYRQILGQKVEFLVSFYNNEISEKSEIFDDQFSVERPDGSNFTLKIRSTKLEDSAMYFCASSVWGQSYGYTFGSGTRLTVV.